This record covers a single T cell receptor beta chain. Using immunoSEQ multiplex PCR, the repertoire was profiled, and TCRdb retains in-frame clones only, with some absent. Of around 100,000 clones listed, 75% to 90% were seen once; the top ten hold under 2%. The data are from a study of blood T cell repertoires in COVID-19. The CDR3 totals 20 residues. After removal of 1 base from V and 4 bases from J, the junction contained 15 bases not matched to a gene. The germline gives CDR1 MDHEN, CDR2 SYDVKM. This TCR was sampled from an elderly man with acute or convalescent COVID-19. The specimen was peripheral blood. The chain couples TRBV28 to TRBJ1-5; 11 bases line up with TRBD1. The CDR3 coding sequence is TGTGCCAGCAGTTTATCAGGATATAAGACCGGGACAGGGGGTAATCAGCCCCAGCATTTT. Translated, it gives CASSLSGYKTGTGGNQPQHF. The full variable domain, its missing parts supplied by reference TRBV28 and TRBJ1-5, is DVKVTQSSRYLVKRTGEKVFLECVQDMDHENMFWYRQDPGLGLRLIYFSYDVKMKEKGDIPEGYSVSREKKERFSLILESASTNQTSMYLCASSLSGYKTGTGGNQPQHFGDGTRLSIL.